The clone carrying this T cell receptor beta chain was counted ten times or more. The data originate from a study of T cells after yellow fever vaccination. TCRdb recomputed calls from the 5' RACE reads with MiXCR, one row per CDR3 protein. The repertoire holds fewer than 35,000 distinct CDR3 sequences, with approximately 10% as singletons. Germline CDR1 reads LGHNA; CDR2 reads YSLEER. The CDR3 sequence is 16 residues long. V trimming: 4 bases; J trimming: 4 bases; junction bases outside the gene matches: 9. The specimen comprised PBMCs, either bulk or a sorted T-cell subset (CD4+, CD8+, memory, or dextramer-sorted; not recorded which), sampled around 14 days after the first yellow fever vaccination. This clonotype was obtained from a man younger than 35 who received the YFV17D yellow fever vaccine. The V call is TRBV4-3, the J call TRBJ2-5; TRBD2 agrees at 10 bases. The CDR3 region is CASSLRAGGLVETQYF. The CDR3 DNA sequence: TGCGCCAGCAGCCTTAGAGCGGGGGGGCTCGTAGAGACCCAGTACTTC.